Sequencing of this T cell receptor (beta chain) was carried out in a study of cytomegalovirus exposure and HLA in healthy donors (dated by TCRdb to about 2017). For context, the study as a whole: In an earlier analysis of roughly 500 of the donors, 276 Gb of sequence data and 90 million to 130 million unique TCR beta sequences from 150 million to 200 million T cells were reported. HLA typing included class I and class II loci at four-digit resolution. A later genetic analysis took genome-wide SNP genotypes for about 55% of the roughly 700 donors and used that subset as a discovery cohort. Besides the first cohort of under 700 subjects, a separate validation cohort made up of over a hundred different subjects was used. A later analysis re-examined previously published TCR beta repertoires from roughly 720 donors and added high-resolution HLA genotyping to investigate patterns of TCR occurrence. Roughly 300 gigabases of sequencing data and some 85 million unique TCR sequences were included in an early release covering around 650 HLA-typed donors. To decide whether each TCR beta V gene segment behaved as functional or pseudogenic, an earlier analysis of nearly 600 of the donors relied on high-throughput TCR beta sequencing. The number of typed donors differed by locus: about 620-640 for A, B, C, DRB1 and DQB1; approximately 520 for DQA1; fewer than 610 for DPA1; and roughly 490 for DPB1. Every discovery cohort repertoire had been produced on one sequencing platform. Of the roughly 400 genotyped donors, about 80% fell in the genetic ancestry cluster associated with self-reported Caucasian donors. Using immunosequencing, the study profiled T cell repertoires from 666 subjects and related those repertoires to cytomegalovirus serostatus. Because of strong linkage in the cohort, roughly five DR-DQ haplotypes were treated as single units for association and clustering. Donor age, sex, ethnicity and CMV serostatus were compiled together with the repertoire data. High-throughput TCR immunosequencing, statistical association of individual TCRs with disease status, and machine learning were combined to predict cytomegalovirus infection status. The study was designed to test whether signatures of past pathogen exposure could be identified by cataloging public T cell receptors. Rather than using new phenotypic data, the later analysis identified candidate immune exposures from TCR beta sequences and from how often those sequences occurred across donors. Among around 400 genotyped donors of the cohort, an average of roughly 230,000 unique TCR beta nucleotide sequences was sequenced per donor, of which about 20% were non-productive.

In total, 666 healthy bone marrow donors made up the cohort. All cohort members were sampled while nominally healthy, although unrecorded immune exposures were likely present. The donor tested CMV seronegative, placing the donor among the roughly 350 seronegative members of the cohort. Every donor gave a peripheral blood sample, and the peripheral blood mononuclear cells from that sample were used for TCR beta sequencing. Genomic DNA extraction from the blood cell samples was performed with the Qiagen DNeasy Blood Extraction Kit. Preparation of the library involved the immunoSEQ multiplex PCR assay. A mixture of 60 forward primers for TCR Vbeta segments and 13 reverse primers for TCR Jbeta segments was used in the multiplex PCR. The CDR3 region of rearranged TCR beta genes was amplified from genomic DNA with a multiplex PCR assay. The Illumina HiSeq System was used to sequence the amplified TCR beta libraries as 87-base-pair reads. Per the authors' processing: Across the 666 repertoires, a later analysis counted approximately 75 million unique TCR beta chains, roughly 11 million of which were shared by at least two donors. A nearest-neighbor algorithm error-corrected the raw reads and collapsed the reads into unique sequences, merging closely related sequences to remove PCR and sequencing errors. To assign V, D and J gene segments, CDR3 sequences were aligned to IMGT reference sequences. For a sequence to be retained, a match of at least six nucleotides was required to both a V gene segment and a J gene segment. Rearrangements were classified as productive when the CDR3 lacked stop codons and remained in frame with V and J, and all other rearrangements were classified as non-productive. CDR3 was defined according to IMGT convention as the region running from the second conserved V-encoded cysteine to the conserved J-encoded phenylalanine. In an earlier analysis of 587 of the donors, sequences lacking an unambiguous match to a single V gene segment were excluded. An earlier analysis of 587 of the donors classified V segments as functional when productive rearrangements were above 56.7% and as segregating when the standard deviation between donors was above 5%. To diagnose cytomegalovirus status from the catalog of TCR beta chain sequences, a statistical classification framework was built. A later analysis assigned V and J genes by comparing TCR nucleotide sequences with IMGT/GENE-DB human TR gene sequences. A later analysis assigned CDR3 sequences and most-parsimonious VDJ recombination scenarios with the TCRdist pipeline. A later analysis defined each TCR beta chain by its CDR3 amino acid sequence plus V-gene family, and excluded reads lacking a unique V-gene family. In a later analysis, 450 to 600 highly shared, low-generation-probability nucleotide sequences were removed to address suspected cross-contamination and a sequencing artifact. A later analysis calculated a clonal expansion index for each public chain from normalized within-repertoire ranks of inferred template counts. In a later analysis, generation probabilities were computed using a VDJ recombination model fitted to out-of-frame rearrangements, and the results were checked against IGoR. In a later analysis, TCR-TCR, TCR-HLA and TCR-CMV co-occurrence was scored with hypergeometric tests, and a repertoire-size bias correction was applied to TCR pairs. In a later analysis, false discovery rates were estimated by permuting HLA or CMV assignments 20 times. A later analysis grouped co-occurring TCRs with DBSCAN, adding TCRdist sequence similarity when clustering within HLA-allele-positive subsets. Repertoires with fewer than 30,000 or more than 120,000 public chains were left out of co-occurrence clustering, as were about 5 repertoires with anomalous nucleotide sharing. TCRdb took this table from immuneACCESS and kept in-frame rearrangements with V and J called. Such tables lack part of the clones; where checked against another copy, unresolved V genes explain under half of the gap, and the rest is unexplained. V and J calls plus clone size are reproduced from that table; the DNA served to infer D and trimming. Counted in this sample were 150,000 to 200,000 clones; 70% to 85% of them appeared once. In total, the top ten clones hold under 5% of the sample.

This clone was counted between two and nine times. What this receptor recognizes is not known. Within one base of it there is no much larger clone, and no base qualities were kept. The paper as a whole reports these results and caveats: According to a later analysis, TCR association rates differed among HLA loci, with DRB1 alleles showing the most associated TCRs and HLA-C alleles showing the fewest. Compared with the 666-donor mean, donors in an Asian-associated ancestry cluster had fewer N-insertions in productive TCRs, according to a later genetic analysis. An association between a missense DCLRE1C variant and V-gene and J-gene trimming of TCR beta chains was found in a later genetic analysis and replicated in an independent cohort. Compared with equally common non-associated chains, HLA-associated TCR beta chains in a later analysis were more clonally expanded and had lower generation probabilities. The sequencing pipeline was judged likely to have produced a cluster of highly shared sequence variants as a technical artifact. Presence/absence analyses assumed roughly uniform sequencing depth across donors, an assumption that may not hold. CMV serostatus was the only immune exposure information available for the cohort. Because the 87-base-pair reads could not distinguish some IMGT-functional V segments, including TRBV6-2 and TRBV6-3, those segments were excluded. Only TCR beta chains were sequenced in this cohort, and the absence of alpha or paired-chain data limited detectable features. In a later analysis, several top co-occurrence clusters were reported to appear linked to parvovirus B19, influenza, CMV and Epstein-Barr virus. While some public TCRs were present in many individuals, most TCR sequences turned up only very rarely across donors. An earlier analysis of around 540 of the donors showed that most TCR beta V segments appeared in productive rearrangements either about 87% or about 30% of the time, which broadly matched IMGT annotations. Some 15 rarely observed V segments, including chromosome 9 orphons, were excluded from the earlier analysis of several hundred of the donors because counts were too low. When HLA alleles, especially DR and DQ, strongly co-occurred, attributing TCR associations to individual alleles was difficult. A further reported finding was that TCR beta sequences accurately predicted the HLA-A and HLA-B alleles for most subjects in the first cohort. In vitro tests confirmed that a few of the cytomegalovirus-associated TCR beta chains recognize cytomegalovirus antigens. A total of roughly 160 TCR beta chains were listed by the study as associated with cytomegalovirus. Because some donors lacked HLA typing at each locus, the association tests relied only on the typed subset. Linkage disequilibrium might explain the correlated functional status among segregating V segments, but an unknown experimental factor could not be ruled out. Cytomegalovirus status was reported to be diagnosed by the classifier with high specificity and sensitivity in both the original and validation cohorts. The authors suggested that the approach could potentially be generalized to other disease states and immunological phenotypes. In a later analysis, most CMV-associated TCR beta chains were found to appear HLA-restricted, with HLA associations seemingly driven largely by CMV exposure. A later analysis associated 15,000 or so TCR beta sequences with specific HLA alleles at a false discovery rate of 0.05.

The germline V end is reduced by 3 bases and the J end by 4 bases; junction bases left unmatched: 9. As encoded in the germline V gene, CDR1 is MDHEN while CDR2 is SYDVKM. The CDR3 starts with the cysteine, ends with the phenylalanine, and has 16 residues. The read is trimmed to its CDR3 DNA, 48 bases read in frame from base 1. The receptor was isolated from a man between 18 and 35 years old in good health and CMV-seronegative. The rearranged segments are TRBV28 and TRBJ2-1; 7 central bases correspond to TRBD2. Sequencing was carried out using PBMCs. The nucleotides are TGTGCCAGCAGTTTCGGCGGGGGAGGGGTTTACAATGAGCAGTTCTTC. It translates as CASSFGGGGVYNEQFF.